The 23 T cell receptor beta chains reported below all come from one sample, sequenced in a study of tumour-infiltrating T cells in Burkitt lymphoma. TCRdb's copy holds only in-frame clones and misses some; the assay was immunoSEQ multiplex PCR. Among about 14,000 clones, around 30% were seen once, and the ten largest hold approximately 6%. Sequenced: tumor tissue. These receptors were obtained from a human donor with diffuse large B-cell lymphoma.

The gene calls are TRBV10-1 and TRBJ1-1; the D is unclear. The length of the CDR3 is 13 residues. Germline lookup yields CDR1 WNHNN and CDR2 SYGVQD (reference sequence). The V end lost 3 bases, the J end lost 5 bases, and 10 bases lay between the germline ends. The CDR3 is CASSDSGSTEAFF. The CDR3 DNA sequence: TGCGCCAGCAGTGACTCGGGGAGTACTGAAGCTTTCTTT.

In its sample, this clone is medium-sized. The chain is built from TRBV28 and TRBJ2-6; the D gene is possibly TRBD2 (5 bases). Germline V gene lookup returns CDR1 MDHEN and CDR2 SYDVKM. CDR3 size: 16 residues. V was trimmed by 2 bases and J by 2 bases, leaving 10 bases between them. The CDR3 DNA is TGTGCCAGCAGTTTAGGTGGGAGTACTGGGGCCAACGTCCTGACTTTC. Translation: CASSLGGSTGANVLTF.

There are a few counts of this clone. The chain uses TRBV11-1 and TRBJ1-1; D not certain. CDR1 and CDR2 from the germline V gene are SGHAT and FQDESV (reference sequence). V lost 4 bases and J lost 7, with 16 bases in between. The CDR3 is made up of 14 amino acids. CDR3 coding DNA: TGTGCCAGCAGCTCTACCGACGGAAGATTTGAAGCTTTCTTT. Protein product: CASSSTDGRFEAFF.

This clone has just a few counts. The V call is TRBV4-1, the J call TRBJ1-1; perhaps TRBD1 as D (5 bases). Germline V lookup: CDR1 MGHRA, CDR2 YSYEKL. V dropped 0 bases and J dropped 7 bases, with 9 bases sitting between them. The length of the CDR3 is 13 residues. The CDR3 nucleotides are TGCGCCAGCAGCCAAGATAAGGGGATTGAAGCTTTCTTT. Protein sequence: CASSQDKGIEAFF.

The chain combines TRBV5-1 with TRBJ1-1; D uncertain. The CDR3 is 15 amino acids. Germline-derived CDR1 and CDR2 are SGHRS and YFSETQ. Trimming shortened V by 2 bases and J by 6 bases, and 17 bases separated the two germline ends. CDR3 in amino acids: CASSFTILGGSEAFF. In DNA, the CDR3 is TGCGCCAGCAGCTTCACAATACTCGGTGGCTCTGAAGCTTTCTTT.

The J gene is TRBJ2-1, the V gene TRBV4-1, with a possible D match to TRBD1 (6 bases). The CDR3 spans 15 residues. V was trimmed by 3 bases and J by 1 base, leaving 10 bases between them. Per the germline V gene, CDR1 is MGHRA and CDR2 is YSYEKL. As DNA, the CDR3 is TGCGCCAGCAGCCACCCACAGGGTTCCTACAATGAGCAGTTCTTC. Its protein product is CASSHPQGSYNEQFF.

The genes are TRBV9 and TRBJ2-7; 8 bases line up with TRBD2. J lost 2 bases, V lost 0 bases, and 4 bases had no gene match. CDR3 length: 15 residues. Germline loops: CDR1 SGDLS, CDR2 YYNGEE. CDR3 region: CASSVGLAPAYEQYF. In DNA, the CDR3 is TGTGCCAGCAGCGTAGGACTAGCGCCCGCCTACGAGCAGTACTTC.

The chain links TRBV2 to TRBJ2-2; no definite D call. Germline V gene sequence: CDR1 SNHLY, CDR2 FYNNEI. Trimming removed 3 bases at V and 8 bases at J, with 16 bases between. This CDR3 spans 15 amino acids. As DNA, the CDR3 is TGTGCCAGCAGTGATGTTAGAGATCCTAGAGGGGAGCTGTTTTTT. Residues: CASSDVRDPRGELFF.

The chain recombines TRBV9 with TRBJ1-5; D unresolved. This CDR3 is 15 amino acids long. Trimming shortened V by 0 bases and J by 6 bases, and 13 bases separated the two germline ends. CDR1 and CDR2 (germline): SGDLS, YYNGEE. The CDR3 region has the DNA TGTGCCAGCAGCGTAGGGTCGGGATCCGCTCAGCCCCAGCATTTT. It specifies CASSVGSGSAQPQHF.

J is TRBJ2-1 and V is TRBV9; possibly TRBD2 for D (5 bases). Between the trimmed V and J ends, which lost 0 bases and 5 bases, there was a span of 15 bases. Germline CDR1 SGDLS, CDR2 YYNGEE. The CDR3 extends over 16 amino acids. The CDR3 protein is CASSVVPSGGNNEQFF. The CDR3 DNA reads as TGTGCCAGCAGCGTAGTCCCCAGCGGAGGAAACAATGAGCAGTTCTTC.

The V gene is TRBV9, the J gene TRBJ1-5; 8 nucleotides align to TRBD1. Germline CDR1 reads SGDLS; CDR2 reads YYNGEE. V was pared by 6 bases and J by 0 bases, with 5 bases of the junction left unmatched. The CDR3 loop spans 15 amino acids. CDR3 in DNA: TGTGCCAGCAAACCTACAGGGGGTAGCAATCAGCCCCAGCATTTT. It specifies CASKPTGGSNQPQHF.

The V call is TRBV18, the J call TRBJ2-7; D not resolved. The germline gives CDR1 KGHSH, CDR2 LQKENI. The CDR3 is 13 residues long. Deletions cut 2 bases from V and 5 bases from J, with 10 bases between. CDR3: CASSPGIWNEQYF. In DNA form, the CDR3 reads TGTGCCAGCTCACCAGGGATTTGGAACGAGCAGTACTTC.

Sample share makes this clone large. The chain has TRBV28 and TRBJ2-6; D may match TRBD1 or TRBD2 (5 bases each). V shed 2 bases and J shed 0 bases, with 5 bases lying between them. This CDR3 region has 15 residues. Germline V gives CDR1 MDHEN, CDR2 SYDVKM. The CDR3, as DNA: TGTGCCAGCAGTTTAGGGGGCTCTGGGGCCAACGTCCTGACTTTC. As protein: CASSLGGSGANVLTF.

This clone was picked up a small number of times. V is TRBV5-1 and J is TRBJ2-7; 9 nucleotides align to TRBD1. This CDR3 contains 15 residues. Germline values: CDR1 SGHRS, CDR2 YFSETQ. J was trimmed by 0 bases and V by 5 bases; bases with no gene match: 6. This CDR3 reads CASRPGQGSSYEQYF. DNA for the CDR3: TGCGCCAGCAGACCAGGACAGGGGAGCTCCTACGAGCAGTACTTC.

Here the CDR3 reads CAISESVAGDLTDTQYF. CDR3 sequence (DNA): TGTGCCATCAGTGAGTCGGTAGCGGGAGACCTCACAGATACGCAGTATTTT. The chain employs TRBV10-3 and TRBJ2-3; TRBD2 matches 9 bases. The CDR3 extends over 17 amino acids. V lost 0 bases and J lost 2; bases outside the gene matches: 6. Germline CDR1 and CDR2: ENHRY and SYGVKD.

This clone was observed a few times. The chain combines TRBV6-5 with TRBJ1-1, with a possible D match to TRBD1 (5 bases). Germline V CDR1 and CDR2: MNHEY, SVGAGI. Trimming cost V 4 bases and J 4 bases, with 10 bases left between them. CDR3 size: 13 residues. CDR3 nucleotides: TGTGCCAGCAGTTTAGGGGTTAGCACTGAAGCTTTCTTT. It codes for CASSLGVSTEAFF.

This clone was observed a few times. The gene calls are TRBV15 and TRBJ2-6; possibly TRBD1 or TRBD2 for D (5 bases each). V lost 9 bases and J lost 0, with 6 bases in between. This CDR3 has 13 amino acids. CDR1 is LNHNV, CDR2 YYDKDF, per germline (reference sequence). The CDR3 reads CATGPSGANVLTF. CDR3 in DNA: TGTGCCACGGGACCCTCTGGGGCCAACGTCCTGACTTTC. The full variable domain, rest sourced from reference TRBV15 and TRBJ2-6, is DAMVIQNPRYQVTQFGKPVTLSCSQTLNHNVMYWYQQKSSQAPKLLFHYYDKDFNNEADTPDNFQSRRPNTSFCFLDIRSPGLGDTAMYLCATGPSGANVLTFGAGSRLTVL.

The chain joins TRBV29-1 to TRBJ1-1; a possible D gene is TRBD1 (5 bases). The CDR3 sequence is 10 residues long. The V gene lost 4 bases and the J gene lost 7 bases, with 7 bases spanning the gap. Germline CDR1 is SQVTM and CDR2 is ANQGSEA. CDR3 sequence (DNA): TGCAGCGTTGGGGGGGGTGAAGCTTTCTTT. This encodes CSVGGGEAFF.

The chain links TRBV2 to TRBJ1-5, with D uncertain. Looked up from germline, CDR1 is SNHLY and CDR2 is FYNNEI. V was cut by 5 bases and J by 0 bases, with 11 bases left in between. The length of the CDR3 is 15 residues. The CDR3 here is CASSRLQVSNQPQHF. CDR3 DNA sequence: TGTGCCAGCAGTAGATTACAAGTTAGCAATCAGCCCCAGCATTTT.

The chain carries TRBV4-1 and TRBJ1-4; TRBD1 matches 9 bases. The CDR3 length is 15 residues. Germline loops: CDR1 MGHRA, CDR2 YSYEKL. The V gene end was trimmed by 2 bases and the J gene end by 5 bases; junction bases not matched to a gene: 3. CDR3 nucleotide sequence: TGCGCCAGCAGCCAAAGGGACAGGGAGAATGAAAAACTGTTTTTT. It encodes CASSQRDRENEKLFF.

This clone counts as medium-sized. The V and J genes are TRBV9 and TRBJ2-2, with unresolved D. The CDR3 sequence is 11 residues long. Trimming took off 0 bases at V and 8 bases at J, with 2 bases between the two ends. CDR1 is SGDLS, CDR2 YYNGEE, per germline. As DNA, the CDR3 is TGTGCCAGCAGCGTAGCAGGGGAGCTGTTTTTT. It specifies CASSVAGELFF.

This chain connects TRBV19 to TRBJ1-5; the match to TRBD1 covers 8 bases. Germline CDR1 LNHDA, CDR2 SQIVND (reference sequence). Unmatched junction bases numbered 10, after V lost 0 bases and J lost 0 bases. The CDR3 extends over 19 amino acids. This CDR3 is CASSIEGTGGPYSNQPQHF. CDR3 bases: TGTGCCAGTAGTATAGAGGGTACAGGGGGGCCTTATAGCAATCAGCCCCAGCATTTT.

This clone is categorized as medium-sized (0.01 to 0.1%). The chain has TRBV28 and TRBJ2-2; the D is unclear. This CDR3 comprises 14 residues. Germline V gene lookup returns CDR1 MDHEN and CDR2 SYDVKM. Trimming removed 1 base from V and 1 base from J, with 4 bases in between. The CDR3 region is CASSLFGNTGELFF. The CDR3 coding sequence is TGTGCCAGCAGTTTATTCGGGAACACCGGGGAGCTGTTTTTT.